Each of the 28 T cell receptor beta chains below was sequenced from the same sample in a study of blood T cells in healthy people across ages. A second PCR of roughly 7 to 11 cycles used a sample-barcoded 5' primer and a J-beta primer mix. Each CDR3 protein gets one entry after TCRdb re-called the 5' RACE reads with MiXCR. The sample consists of 920,000 or so distinct CDR3 sequences, roughly 45% of them appearing once. The material sequenced was blood. These receptors came from a woman aged 55-69 years in good health.

The chain recombines TRBV25-1 with TRBJ1-2, with 7 bases identical to TRBD1. CDR1 and CDR2 from the germline V gene are MGHDK and SYGVNS. The CDR3 consists of 13 residues. J gave up 4 bases and V 4 bases, and 3 bases lay outside the gene matches. The CDR3 sequence is CASSVRGVYGYTF. CDR3 DNA: TGTGCCAGCAGTGTCAGGGGGGTCTATGGCTACACCTTC.

The chain links TRBV3-1 to TRBJ2-7; 8 bases fit TRBD2. Unmatched junction bases numbered 4, after V lost 1 base and J lost 2 bases. Germline V gene sequence: CDR1 LGHDT, CDR2 YNNKEL (reference sequence). The CDR3 has 15 amino acids. The CDR3 loop reads CASSQAPGRAYEQYF. DNA of the CDR3: TGTGCCAGCAGCCAAGCTCCCGGGAGGGCCTACGAGCAGTACTTC.

This clonotype was picked up a small number of times. This chain links TRBV2 with TRBJ2-1, with a weak D call TRBD1 (5 bases). Germline V gene data show CDR1 as SNHLY and CDR2 as FYNNEI. CDR3 length: 13 amino acids. V dropped 3 bases and J dropped 2 bases, with 5 bases sitting between them. The chain's CDR3 is CASSDRAYNEQFF. The CDR3 DNA follows: TGTGCCAGCAGTGACAGGGCCTACAATGAGCAGTTCTTC.

The V and J genes are TRBV4-2 and TRBJ1-1; no reliable D call. This CDR3 spans 13 amino acids. V lost 4 bases to trimming and J lost 7 bases, with 13 bases between them. Germline V gene data show CDR1 as LGHNA and CDR2 as YNFKEQ. Written as DNA, the CDR3 is TGTGCCAGCAGCCTTAGTAGCAGCATTGAAGCTTTCTTT. Translating gives CASSLSSSIEAFF.

Only a few counts were recorded for this clonotype. The chain recombines TRBV12-3 or TRBV12-4 with TRBJ2-1; 13 bases map to TRBD2. The CDR3 extends over 15 amino acids. The junction had 4 bases not matched to a gene; V was cut back by 6 bases and J by 5 bases. The CDR3 nucleotides are TGTGCCAGCAGCAAGGGACTAGCGGGGCACAATGAGCAGTTCTTC. It specifies CASSKGLAGHNEQFF.

CDR3 sequence reads: CASNPYVVSTDTQYF. CDR3 in DNA: TGTGCCAGCAACCCTTATGTCGTCAGCACAGATACGCAGTATTTT. This chain joins TRBV6-6 and TRBJ2-3; D not resolved. This CDR3 has 15 residues. Trimming stripped 7 bases from V and 0 bases from J, with 14 bases between. Germline CDR1 is MNHNY and CDR2 is SVGAGI (reference sequence).

The chain recombines TRBV28 with TRBJ2-3; D gene uncertain. This CDR3 comprises 13 residues. From germline, CDR1 is MDHEN and CDR2 SYDVKM. V dropped 2 bases and J dropped 14 bases, with 17 bases sitting between them. CDR3 residues: CASSLGRFGLPYF. CDR3 sequence (DNA): TGTGCCAGCAGTTTAGGCCGTTTCGGATTGCCGTATTTT. Full variable domain (outside the CDR3, taken from reference TRBV28 and TRBJ2-3): DVKVTQSSRYLVKRTGEKVFLECVQDMDHENMFWYRQDPGLGLRLIYFSYDVKMKEKGDIPEGYSVSREKKERFSLILESASTNQTSMYLCASSLGRFGLPYFGPGTRLTVL.

V and J are TRBV10-3 and TRBJ2-2; D uncertain. This CDR3 has 13 residues. Trimming removed 3 bases at V and 3 bases at J, with 5 bases between. CDR1 and CDR2 (germline): ENHRY, SYGVKD. The CDR3: CAISETYTGELFF. CDR3 nucleotide sequence: TGTGCCATCAGTGAAACGTACACCGGGGAGCTGTTTTTT.

CDR3 protein: CASSPFDSTDTQYF. CDR3 bases: TGTGCCAGCTCACCCTTCGACAGCACAGATACGCAGTATTTT. The chain links TRBV18 to TRBJ2-3; D is undetermined. Germline V gives CDR1 KGHSH, CDR2 LQKENI. The CDR3 length is 14 residues. The V and J ends lost 3 bases and 0 bases respectively, with 7 bases between them. The whole variable domain, remainder taken from reference TRBV18 and TRBJ2-3, is NAGVMQNPRHLVRRRGQEARLRCSPMKGHSHVYWYRQLPEEGLKFMVYLQKENIIDESGMPKERFSAEFPKEGPSILRIQQVVRGDSAAYFCASSPFDSTDTQYFGPGTRLTVL.

In nucleotides, the CDR3 is TGTGCCAGCAGTAATAGCGGGAGGGCACCCGAGCAGTTCTTC. Translation gives CASSNSGRAPEQFF. V gene TRBV12-3 or TRBV12-4 combines with J gene TRBJ2-1; 11 bases align to TRBD2. The CDR3 contains 14 residues. With 5 bases clipped from V and 10 bases from J, the junction kept 7 bases outside the gene matches.

This sequence joins TRBV20-1 and TRBJ2-3; 7 bases align to TRBD2. The CDR3 runs 14 residues. Germline values: CDR1 DFQATT, CDR2 SNEGSKA (reference sequence). After removal of 6 bases from V and 0 bases from J, the junction contained 6 bases not matched to a gene. The DNA for the CDR3 is TGCAGTGCCGGGGGGACTCTAAGCACAGATACGCAGTATTTT. Protein product: CSAGGTLSTDTQYF.

The genes are TRBV7-8 and TRBJ2-5; TRBD1 matches 8 bases. The V and J ends lost 6 bases and 5 bases, in that order; junction bases with no gene match: 11. Germline CDR1 is SGHVS and CDR2 is FQNEAQ. This CDR3 has 15 amino acids. This CDR3 reads CASRIQGAQIETQYF. In nucleotides, the CDR3 is TGTGCCAGCAGGATTCAGGGGGCGCAGATCGAGACCCAGTACTTC.

The V and J genes are TRBV6-1 and TRBJ1-1; no reliable D call. The V gene lost 8 bases and the J gene lost 12 bases, with 22 bases spanning the gap. CDR1 and CDR2 (germline): MNHNS, SASEGT. CDR3 size: 13 residues. The CDR3 spells CASSPPALIGSFF. CDR3 DNA sequence: TGTGCCAGCTCGCCCCCGGCGCTAATCGGGTCTTTCTTT.

The chain uses TRBV29-1 and TRBJ2-5; possibly TRBD2 for D (6 bases). CDR1 and CDR2 (germline): SQVTM, ANQGSEA. The CDR3 totals 16 residues. V lost 1 base and J lost 1, with 16 bases in between. For the CDR3, the DNA is TGCAGCGTTGAAGGCCTGGGGGGAGCGGCCCAAGAGACCCAGTACTTC. Amino acid sequence: CSVEGLGGAAQETQYF.

The V and J genes are TRBV6-5 and TRBJ2-7; D is undetermined. Deletions cut 3 bases from V and 6 bases from J, with 12 bases between. CDR1 and CDR2 (germline): MNHEY, SVGAGI. The CDR3 contains 13 residues. The DNA of the CDR3 is TGTGCCAGCAGTTATTTCGAGTCTGGCGAGCAGTACTTC. It encodes CASSYFESGEQYF.

This clonotype was picked up a small number of times. This sequence joins TRBV7-6 and TRBJ2-5; 7 bases map to TRBD1. Germline CDR1 reads SGHVS; CDR2 reads FNYEAQ. V gave up 6 bases and J gave up 4 bases; unmatched junction bases: 2. The CDR3 sequence is 12 residues long. For the CDR3, the DNA is TGTGCCAGCAGTACAGGGGCAGAGACCCAGTACTTC. Amino acids: CASSTGAETQYF.

About this clonotype itself: Compared with germline, one end of the junction differs, possibly owing to a read error. This rearrangement joins TRBV7-9 to TRBJ2-1, with D perhaps TRBD2 (5 bases). The CDR3 totals 12 residues. Germline V lookup: CDR1 SEHNR, CDR2 FQNEAQ (reference sequence). The CDR3 DNA sequence: TGTACCAGCAGCGGATACGTCAATGAGCAGTTCTTC. Protein sequence: CTSSGYVNEQFF.

The table lists this clonotype with a few counts. DNA for the CDR3: TGCAGTGCTATGGGCGTTAGAGCTAACAATCAGCCCCAGCATTTT. Translating it yields CSAMGVRANNQPQHF. J is TRBJ1-5 and V is TRBV20-1; D call uncertain. The CDR3 is 15 amino acids. CDR1 is DFQATT, CDR2 SNEGSKA, per germline (reference sequence). The V gene lost 4 bases and the J gene lost 3 bases, with 16 bases spanning the gap.

This clonotype showed up just a few times. CDR3 sequence reads: CASSLYPGQVNNEQFF. CDR3 coding DNA: TGTGCCAGCAGTTTATACCCGGGACAGGTTAACAATGAGCAGTTCTTC. The J gene is TRBJ2-1, the V gene TRBV27, with 8 positions matching TRBD1. Germline loops: CDR1 MNHEY, CDR2 SMNVEV (reference sequence). This CDR3 is built from 16 residues. J was trimmed by 5 bases and V by 1 base; bases with no gene match: 7.

The chain combines TRBV7-9 with TRBJ2-1; 8 bases align to TRBD2. V gave up 1 base and J gave up 10 bases; unmatched junction bases: 6. Germline CDR1 reads SEHNR; CDR2 reads FQNEAQ (reference sequence). There are 14 residues in the CDR3. CDR3 bases: TGTGCCAGCAGCTTAGGAGCGGGAGTTAGGGAGCAGTTCTTC. It codes for CASSLGAGVREQFF.

This clonotype was counted many times. The gene calls are TRBV20-1 and TRBJ2-7; TRBD2 is a possible D gene (6 bases). CDR1 is DFQATT and CDR2 is SNEGSKA in the germline V gene (reference sequence). The CDR3 is 13 amino acids. Trimming took 5 bases from V and 4 from J, leaving 15 bases between them. The CDR3 region is CSAHGGSAYEQYF. As DNA, the CDR3 is TGCAGTGCTCATGGAGGGAGCGCTTACGAGCAGTACTTC.

This clonotype was counted a few times. This chain joins TRBV29-1 and TRBJ2-1; 7 nucleotides agree with TRBD1. Trimming took 4 bases from V and 2 from J; bases not matched to a gene: 8. The CDR3 sequence is 15 residues long. Germline CDR1 reads SQVTM; CDR2 reads ANQGSEA. DNA for the CDR3: TGCAGCGTTGTAGAAAGGGGGCTAGCCTACAATGAGCAGTTCTTC. Its protein product is CSVVERGLAYNEQFF.

The chain carries TRBV9 and TRBJ2-7, with 7 positions matching TRBD1. The CDR3 spans 14 residues. With 3 bases clipped from V and 5 bases from J, the junction kept 8 bases outside the gene matches. Germline assignment: CDR1 SGDLS and CDR2 YYNGEE. The CDR3 nucleotides read TGTGCCAGCAGCGGAACAGGGGCCGGGAACGAGCAGTACTTC. It yields the protein CASSGTGAGNEQYF.

This chain links TRBV20-1 with TRBJ2-7; D could derive from TRBD1 or TRBD2 (5 bases each). Trimming took off 4 bases at V and 3 bases at J, with 19 bases between the two ends. The CDR3 runs to 15 residues. Germline loops: CDR1 DFQATT, CDR2 SNEGSKA (reference sequence). CDR3 region: CSATGPMGVDYEQYF. CDR3 DNA sequence: TGCAGTGCTACGGGCCCCATGGGGGTCGACTACGAGCAGTACTTC.

Only a few counts were recorded for this clonotype. The rearrangement uses TRBV9 and TRBJ2-7; the match to TRBD2 covers 8 bases. The J segment lost 6 bases and the V segment lost 4 bases, leaving 9 bases of the junction unmatched. Germline CDR1 and CDR2: SGDLS and YYNGEE. This CDR3 has 14 amino acids. The CDR3 DNA is TGTGCCAGCAGCAGACGGACTAGCTCTCCCGAGCAGTACTTC. Protein: CASSRRTSSPEQYF.

This clonotype was detected a few times. The chain recombines TRBV6-6 with TRBJ2-1, with 11 bases that match TRBD2. CDR3 size: 15 residues. The V gene's germline CDR1 is MNHNY and CDR2 SVGAGI (reference sequence). Losses at the gene ends were 4 bases for V and 5 bases for J; bases not matched to a gene: 4. CDR3 in DNA: TGTGCCAGCAGTTTCAAGACTAGCGGGGACAATGAGCAGTTCTTC. Protein sequence: CASSFKTSGDNEQFF.

The rearrangement joins TRBV13 to TRBJ2-1; no definite D call. Judging by the DNA end, TRBJ2-7 fits better; the J call may be wrong. The germline gives CDR1 PRHDT, CDR2 FYEKMQ (reference sequence). CDR3 length equals 15 residues. The CDR3 sequence is CASSRGGISAYEQYF. For the CDR3, the DNA is TGTGCCAGCAGTAGAGGCGGCATCAGCGCCTACGAGCAGTACTTC.

The V gene is TRBV29-1, the J gene TRBJ2-2; the D gene is possibly TRBD1 (5 bases). Germline V gives CDR1 SQVTM, CDR2 ANQGSEA. The germline V and J ends were trimmed by 7 bases and 1 base, with 7 bases remaining between them. This CDR3 region has 12 residues. DNA of the CDR3: TGCAGCGCGACAGAGAACACCGGGGAGCTGTTTTTT. It translates to CSATENTGELFF.